Described below is a single T cell receptor (beta chain) sequence and its context. Its antigen is unknown. Assay used: immunoSEQ multiplex PCR; TCRdb lists only in-frame clones, some missing. The sample consists of roughly 130,000 clones, approximately 90% of them appearing once. J lost 6 bases, V lost 0 bases, and 3 bases had no gene match. This CDR3 has 15 residues. The germline V gene has CDR1 SGHRS and CDR2 YFSETQ. This specimen comes from a study of cytomegalovirus exposure and HLA in healthy donors. Study as a whole: The use of the same platform for the 130 or so validation repertoires and the roughly 680 first-cohort repertoires was reported by a later analysis.

Findings of the study overall: In the 130 or so validation repertoires, just under 95% of cluster scores exceeded 0, per a later analysis. Cytomegalovirus status, reportedly, was diagnosed with high specificity and sensitivity by the classifier. Cytomegalovirus-associated TCR beta chains were listed, numbering approximately 150.

The material sequenced was PBMCs. The sequence derives from a woman between 25 and 40 years old in good health and CMV-seropositive. The chain carries TRBV5-1 and TRBJ2-1; 10 nucleotides align to TRBD2. The CDR3 spells CASSLELAGVNEQFF. CDR3 sequence (DNA): TGCGCCAGCAGCTTGGAGCTAGCGGGGGTCAATGAGCAGTTCTTC.